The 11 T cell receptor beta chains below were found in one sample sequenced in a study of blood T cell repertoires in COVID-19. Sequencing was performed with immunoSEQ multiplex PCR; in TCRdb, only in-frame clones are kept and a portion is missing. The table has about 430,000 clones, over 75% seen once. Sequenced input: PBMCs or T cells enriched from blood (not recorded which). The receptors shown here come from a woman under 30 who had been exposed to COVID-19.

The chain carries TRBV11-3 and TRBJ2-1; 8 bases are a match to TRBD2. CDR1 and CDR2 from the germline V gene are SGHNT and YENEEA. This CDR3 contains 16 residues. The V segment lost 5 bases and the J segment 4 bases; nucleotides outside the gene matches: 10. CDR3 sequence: CASSPTAGGLYNEQFF. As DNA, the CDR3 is TGTGCCAGCAGCCCCACGGCGGGGGGACTTTACAATGAGCAGTTCTTC.

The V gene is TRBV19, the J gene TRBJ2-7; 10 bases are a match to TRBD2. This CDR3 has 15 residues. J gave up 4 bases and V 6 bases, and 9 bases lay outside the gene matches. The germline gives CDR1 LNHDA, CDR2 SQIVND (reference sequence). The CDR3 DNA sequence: TGTGCCAGTAGACCCGAGCCGGGACTAGCGTACGAGCAGTACTTC. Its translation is CASRPEPGLAYEQYF.

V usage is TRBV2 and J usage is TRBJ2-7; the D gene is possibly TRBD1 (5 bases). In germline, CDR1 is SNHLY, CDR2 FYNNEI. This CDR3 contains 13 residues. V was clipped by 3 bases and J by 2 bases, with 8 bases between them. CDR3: CASSDGAAYEQYF. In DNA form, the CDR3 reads TGTGCCAGCAGTGATGGGGCCGCCTACGAGCAGTACTTC.

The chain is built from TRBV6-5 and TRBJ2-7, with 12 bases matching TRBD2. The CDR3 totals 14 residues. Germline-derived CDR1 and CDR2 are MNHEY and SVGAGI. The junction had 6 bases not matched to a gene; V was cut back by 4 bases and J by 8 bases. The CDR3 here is CASSLGLAGSQQYF. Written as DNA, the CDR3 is TGTGCCAGCAGTTTAGGACTAGCGGGATCTCAGCAGTACTTC.

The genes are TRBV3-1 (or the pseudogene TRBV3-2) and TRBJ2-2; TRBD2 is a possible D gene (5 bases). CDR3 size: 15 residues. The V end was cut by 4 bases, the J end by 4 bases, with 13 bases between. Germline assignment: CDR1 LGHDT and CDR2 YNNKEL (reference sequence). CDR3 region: CASSRTLVATGELFF. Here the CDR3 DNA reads TGTGCCAGCAGCCGTACACTAGTCGCCACCGGGGAGCTGTTTTTT.

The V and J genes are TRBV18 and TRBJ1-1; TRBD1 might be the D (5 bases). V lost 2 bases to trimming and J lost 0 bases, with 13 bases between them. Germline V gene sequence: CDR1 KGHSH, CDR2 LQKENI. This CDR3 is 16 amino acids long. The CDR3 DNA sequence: TGTGCCAGCTCACCAGCCAGGGCTAGGGTGAACACTGAAGCTTTCTTT. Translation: CASSPARARVNTEAFF.

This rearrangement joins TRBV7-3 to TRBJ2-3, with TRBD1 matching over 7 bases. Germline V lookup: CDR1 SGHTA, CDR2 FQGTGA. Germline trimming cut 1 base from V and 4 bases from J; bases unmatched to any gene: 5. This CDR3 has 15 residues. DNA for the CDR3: TGTGCCAGCAGCTTAAACACAGGGGCGGCAGATACGCAGTATTTT. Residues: CASSLNTGAADTQYF.

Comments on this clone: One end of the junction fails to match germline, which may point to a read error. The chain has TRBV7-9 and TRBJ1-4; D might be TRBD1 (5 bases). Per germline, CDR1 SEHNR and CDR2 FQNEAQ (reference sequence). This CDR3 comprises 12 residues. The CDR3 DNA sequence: TGTGCCAGCACCTTAGACAGTGAAAAACTGTTTTTT. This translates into CASTLDSEKLFF.

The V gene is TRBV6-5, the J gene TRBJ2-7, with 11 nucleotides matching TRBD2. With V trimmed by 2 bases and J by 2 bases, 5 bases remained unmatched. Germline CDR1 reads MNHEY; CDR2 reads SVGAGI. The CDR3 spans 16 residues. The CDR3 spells CASSYRTSGLTYEQYF. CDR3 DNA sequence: TGTGCCAGCAGTTACCGGACTAGCGGGCTGACCTACGAGCAGTACTTC.

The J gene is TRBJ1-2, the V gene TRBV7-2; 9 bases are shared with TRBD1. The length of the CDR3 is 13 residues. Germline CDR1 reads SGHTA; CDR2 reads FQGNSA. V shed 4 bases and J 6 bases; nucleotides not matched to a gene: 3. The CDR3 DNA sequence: TGTGCCAGCAGCTACCGGACAGGGGATGGCTACACCTTC. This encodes CASSYRTGDGYTF.

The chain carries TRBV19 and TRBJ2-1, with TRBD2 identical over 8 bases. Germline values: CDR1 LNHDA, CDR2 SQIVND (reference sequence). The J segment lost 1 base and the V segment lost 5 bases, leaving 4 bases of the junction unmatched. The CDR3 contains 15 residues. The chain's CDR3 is CASSQSSGSYNEQFF. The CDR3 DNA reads TGTGCCAGTAGTCAGTCTAGCGGGTCCTACAATGAGCAGTTCTTC. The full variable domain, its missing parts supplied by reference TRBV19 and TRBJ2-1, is DGGITQSPKYLFRKEGQNVTLSCEQNLNHDAMYWYRQDPGQGLRLIYYSQIVNDFQKGDIAEGYSVSREKKESFPLTVTSAQKNPTAFYLCASSQSSGSYNEQFFGPGTRLTVL.